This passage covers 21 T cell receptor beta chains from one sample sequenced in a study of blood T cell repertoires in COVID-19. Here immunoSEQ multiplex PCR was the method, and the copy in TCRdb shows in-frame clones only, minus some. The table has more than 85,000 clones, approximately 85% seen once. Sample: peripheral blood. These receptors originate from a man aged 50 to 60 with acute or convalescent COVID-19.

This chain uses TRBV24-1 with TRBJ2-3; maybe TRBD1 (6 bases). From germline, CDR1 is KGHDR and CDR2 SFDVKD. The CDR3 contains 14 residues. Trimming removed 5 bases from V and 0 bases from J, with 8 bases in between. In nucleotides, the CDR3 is TGTGCCACCAGTGTTCAGGGGAGCACAGATACGCAGTATTTT. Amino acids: CATSVQGSTDTQYF.

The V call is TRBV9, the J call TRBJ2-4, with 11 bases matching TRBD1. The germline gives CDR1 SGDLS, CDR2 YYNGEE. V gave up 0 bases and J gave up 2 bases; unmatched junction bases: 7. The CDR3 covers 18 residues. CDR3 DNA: TGTGCCAGCAGCGTAGCCCACGGACAGGGGGCGACCAAAAACATTCAGTACTTC. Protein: CASSVAHGQGATKNIQYF.

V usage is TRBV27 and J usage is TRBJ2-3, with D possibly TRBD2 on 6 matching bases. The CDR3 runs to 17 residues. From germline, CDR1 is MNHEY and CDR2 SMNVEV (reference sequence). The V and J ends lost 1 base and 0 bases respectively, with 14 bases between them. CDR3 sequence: CASSLWGGTISTDTQYF. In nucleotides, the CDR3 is TGTGCCAGCAGTTTATGGGGCGGGACCATTAGCACAGATACGCAGTATTTT.

The CDR3 DNA is TGTGCCAGCTCACCACAAGGACAGGGGCACGGGGAAGCTTTCTTT. It yields the protein CASSPQGQGHGEAFF. The rearrangement joins TRBV18 to TRBJ1-1, with 9 bases matching TRBD1. The CDR3 has 15 residues. V lost 1 base to trimming and J lost 8 bases; unmatched junction nucleotides: 8. The germline CDR1 and CDR2 sequences are KGHSH and LQKENI.

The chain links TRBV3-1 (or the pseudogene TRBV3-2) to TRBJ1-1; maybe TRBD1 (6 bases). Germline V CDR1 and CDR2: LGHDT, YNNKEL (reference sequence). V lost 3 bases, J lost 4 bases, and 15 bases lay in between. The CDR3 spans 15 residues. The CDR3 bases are TGTGCCAGCAGCCAGGACGCCAAGGGGGTCACTGAAGCTTTCTTT. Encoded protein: CASSQDAKGVTEAFF.

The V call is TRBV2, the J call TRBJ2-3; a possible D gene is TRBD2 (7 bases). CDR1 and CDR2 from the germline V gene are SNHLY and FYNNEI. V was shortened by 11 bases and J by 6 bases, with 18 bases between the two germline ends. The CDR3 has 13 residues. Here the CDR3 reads CALFGGGADTQYF. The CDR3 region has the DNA TGTGCCCTTTTTGGGGGGGGCGCGGATACGCAGTATTTT.

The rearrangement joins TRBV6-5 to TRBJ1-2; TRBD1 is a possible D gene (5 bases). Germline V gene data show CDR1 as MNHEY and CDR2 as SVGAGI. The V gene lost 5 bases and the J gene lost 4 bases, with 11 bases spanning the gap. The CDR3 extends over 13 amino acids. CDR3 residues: CASSQTATYGYTF. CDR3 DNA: TGTGCCAGCAGTCAGACAGCTACCTATGGCTACACCTTC.

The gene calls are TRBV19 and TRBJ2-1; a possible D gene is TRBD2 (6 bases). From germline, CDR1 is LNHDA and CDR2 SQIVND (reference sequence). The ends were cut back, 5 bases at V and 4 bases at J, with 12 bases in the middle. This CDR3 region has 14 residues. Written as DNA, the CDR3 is TGTGCCAGTAGTTGGGGCGGGGAATACAATGAGCAGTTCTTC. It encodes CASSWGGEYNEQFF.

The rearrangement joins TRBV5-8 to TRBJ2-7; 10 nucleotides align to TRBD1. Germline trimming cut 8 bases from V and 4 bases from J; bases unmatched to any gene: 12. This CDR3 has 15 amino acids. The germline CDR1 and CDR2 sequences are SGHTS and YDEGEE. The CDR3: CARGPGQGFLYEQYF. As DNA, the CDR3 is TGTGCCAGGGGCCCGGGACAGGGGTTCCTGTACGAGCAGTACTTC.

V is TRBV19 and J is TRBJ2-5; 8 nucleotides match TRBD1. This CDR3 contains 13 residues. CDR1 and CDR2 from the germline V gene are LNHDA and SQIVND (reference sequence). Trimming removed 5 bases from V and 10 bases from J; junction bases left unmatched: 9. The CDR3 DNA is TGTGCCAGTAGTTCCCTGGACAGGGATGGCCAGTACTTC. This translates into CASSSLDRDGQYF.

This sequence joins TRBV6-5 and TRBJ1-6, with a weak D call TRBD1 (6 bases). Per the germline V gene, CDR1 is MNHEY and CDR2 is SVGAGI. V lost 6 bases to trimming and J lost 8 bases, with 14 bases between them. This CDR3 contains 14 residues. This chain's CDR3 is CASSDGGPHSPLHF. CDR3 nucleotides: TGTGCCAGCAGCGACGGGGGGCCGCATTCACCCCTCCACTTT.

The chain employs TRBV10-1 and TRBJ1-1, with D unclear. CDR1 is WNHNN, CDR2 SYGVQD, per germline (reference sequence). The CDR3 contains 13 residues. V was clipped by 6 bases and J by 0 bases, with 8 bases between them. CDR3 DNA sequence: TGCGCCAGCAGGCTTACAATGAACACTGAAGCTTTCTTT. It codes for CASRLTMNTEAFF.

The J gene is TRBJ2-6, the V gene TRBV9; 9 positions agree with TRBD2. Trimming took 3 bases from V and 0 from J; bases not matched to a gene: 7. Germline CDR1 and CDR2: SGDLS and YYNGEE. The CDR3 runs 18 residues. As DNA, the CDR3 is TGTGCCAGCAGCGCCGAGCGGGGGGTAAACTCTGGGGCCAACGTCCTGACTTTC. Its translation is CASSAERGVNSGANVLTF. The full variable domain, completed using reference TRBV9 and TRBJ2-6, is DSGVTQTPKHLITATGQRVTLRCSPRSGDLSVYWYQQSLDQGLQFLIQYYNGEERAKGNILERFSAQQFPDLHSELNLSSLELGDSALYFCASSAERGVNSGANVLTFGAGSRLTVL.

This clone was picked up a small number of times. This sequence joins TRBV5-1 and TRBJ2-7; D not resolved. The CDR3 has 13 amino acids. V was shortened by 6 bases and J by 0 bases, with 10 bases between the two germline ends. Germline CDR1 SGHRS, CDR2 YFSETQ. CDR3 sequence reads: CASTHGSSYEQYF. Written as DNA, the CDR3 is TGCGCCAGCACCCACGGTTCCTCCTACGAGCAGTACTTC.

The DNA for the CDR3 is TGTGCCAGCAGCTTAGGGCGGGATGGCTACACCTTC. Translated: CASSLGRDGYTF. V is TRBV7-9 and J is TRBJ1-2; D is unclear. CDR3 length: 12 residues. The V end was cut by 1 base, the J end by 6 bases, with 6 bases between. Germline V CDR1 and CDR2: SEHNR, FQNEAQ (reference sequence).

This CDR3 is CASSSGQGDHYGYTF. CDR3 DNA: TGTGCCAGCAGTTCAGGACAGGGTGATCACTATGGCTACACCTTC. The rearrangement joins TRBV28 to TRBJ1-2, with TRBD1 matching 8 bases. The germline gives CDR1 MDHEN, CDR2 SYDVKM. The V segment lost 4 bases and the J segment 3 bases; nucleotides outside the gene matches: 7. The CDR3 consists of 15 residues.

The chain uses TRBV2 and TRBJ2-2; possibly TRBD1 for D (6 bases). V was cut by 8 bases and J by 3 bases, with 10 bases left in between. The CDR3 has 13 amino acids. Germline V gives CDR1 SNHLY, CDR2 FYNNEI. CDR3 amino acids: CASGRGDTGELFF. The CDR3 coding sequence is TGTGCCAGCGGCAGGGGCGACACCGGGGAGCTGTTTTTT.

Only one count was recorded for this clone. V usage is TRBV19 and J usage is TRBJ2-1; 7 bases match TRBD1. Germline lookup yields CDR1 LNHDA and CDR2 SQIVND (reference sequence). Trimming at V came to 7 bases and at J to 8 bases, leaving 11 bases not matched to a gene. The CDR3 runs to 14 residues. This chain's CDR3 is CASTHLNRGHEQFF. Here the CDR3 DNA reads TGTGCCAGTACGCACCTTAACAGGGGCCATGAGCAGTTCTTC.

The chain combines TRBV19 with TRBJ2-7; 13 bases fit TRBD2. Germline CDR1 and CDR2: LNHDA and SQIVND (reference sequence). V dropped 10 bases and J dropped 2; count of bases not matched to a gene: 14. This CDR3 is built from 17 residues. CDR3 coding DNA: TGTGCCACCTCCATCGGAACTAGCGGGAGGGCCGCCTACGAGCAGTACTTC. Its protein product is CATSIGTSGRAAYEQYF.

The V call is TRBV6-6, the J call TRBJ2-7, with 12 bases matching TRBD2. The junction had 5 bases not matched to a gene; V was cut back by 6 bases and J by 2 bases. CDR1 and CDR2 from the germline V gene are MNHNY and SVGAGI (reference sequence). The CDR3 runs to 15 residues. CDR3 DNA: TGTGCCAGCAGGACTAGCGGGGGAACAGCCTACGAGCAGTACTTC. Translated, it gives CASRTSGGTAYEQYF.

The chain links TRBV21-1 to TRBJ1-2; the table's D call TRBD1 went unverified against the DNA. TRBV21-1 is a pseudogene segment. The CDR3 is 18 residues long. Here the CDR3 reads CASSKGYGVSGASYGYTF. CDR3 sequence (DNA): TGTGCCAGCAGCAAAGGGTATGGAGTATCAGGGGCCTCCTATGGCTACACCTTC.